This T cell receptor (beta chain) originates from a study of CD8+ T cells in alopecia areata. As for this clone: Its specificity is not known.

Overall study findings and caveats: Association of baseline CD8+ expansion with response is uncertain owing to one nonresponder.

TCR sequencing used cDNA made by reverse transcription of extracted RNA. Produced via immunoSEQ multiplex PCR; TCRdb's table is partial and in-frame only. The data contain 80,000 or so clones, 66% of them seen just once; the ten biggest clones take up roughly a quarter. V gave up 6 bases and J gave up 9 bases, with 15 bases separating them. This CDR3 is 13 amino acids long. Germline-derived CDR1 and CDR2 are ENHRY and SYGVKD. The treatment here: oral pan-JAK inhibitor, 5-10 mg twice daily. CD4+ and CD8+ T cells were sorted from PBMCs stained for CD3, CD4 and CD8. This sequence joins TRBV10-3 and TRBJ2-1; the D gene could be TRBD1 or TRBD2 (6 bases each). The material sequenced was CD8+ T cells sorted from blood, taken at week 24, from a patient treated with tofacitinib. This receptor was identified in a human donor with alopecia areata. In DNA, the CDR3 is TGTGCCATCAGCGGGGGCGAGGCGGGTGAGCAGTTCTTC. It is translated as CAISGGEAGEQFF.